This T cell receptor beta chain was obtained from a study of blood T cells in healthy people across ages (dated by TCRdb to 2014 to 2015). Turning to the overall study: In model experiments, roughly one uniquely barcoded TCR beta cDNA molecule per two T cells was captured by template switching. The study measured age-related changes in TCR beta repertoire diversity using deep sequencing normalized with unique cDNA molecular identifiers. The donors were divided into four age groups: young (average about 15 years), middle-aged (about 39), aged (approximately 62) and long-lived (about 90). To avoid experimental bias, donors of different ages were randomly spread across the sequencing lanes. The study analyzed two additional independent replicas of 1 million unique cDNA reads from the same blood draw for two donors, one aged 18 to 30 and one aged 80 or older. Study-wide conclusions, independent of this receptor: A strong correlation was found between observed TCR beta diversity and the percentage of naive T cells measured by flow cytometry. As age increased, observed TCR beta diversity per million T cells dropped in a roughly linear way, and a significant reduction was already evident by age about 40. Estimates of total diversity based on one million sequenced T cells were considered lower bounds and underestimates. Compared with the aged group, more naive CD4+ T cells, fewer expanded clones and increased TCR diversity were shown by the long-lived group, suggesting age selection. Because profiling used bulk unsorted PBMCs, naive and antigen-experienced compartments could not be compared conclusively. The CMV infection status of donors was not known, potentially confounding age-related changes in expanded clonotypes.

The roughly 37 donors, aged about 6 to 100 years, were systemically healthy Caucasian individuals from Russia. Around 9.7 milliliters of peripheral blood were collected from each donor into EDTA-treated Vacutainer tubes. Ficoll-Paque density-gradient centrifugation was used to isolate PBMCs, with at least 6 million obtained per sample. Trizol reagent was used to extract total RNA from PBMCs, with at least 6 micrograms per sample. For every donor, flow cytometry on a PBMC aliquot measured the percentage of naive CD45RAhigh/CD27high T cells. The CDR3 holds 15 amino acids from the cysteine to the phenylalanine. The sequence is cut down to CDR3 DNA, 45 bases in frame from base 1. CDR1 and CDR2, per the germline V gene, are LGHNA and YSLEER. V was cut back by 8 bases and J by 0 bases, leaving a gap of 15 bases between them. This clonotype was detected only once. No cognate antigen has been identified for it. Since a much larger clone is just one base distant, this may be a read error.

Libraries were constructed by 5' RACE. TCRdb names Illumina HiSeq 2500 as the instrument used. A second PCR of 7 to 11 cycles was performed with a sample-barcoded 5' primer and a J-beta primer mix. A unique molecular identifier was introduced onto each TCR beta cDNA molecule by a template-switch 5' adaptor carrying 12 random nucleotides. At least 2.5 million CDR3-containing paired-end reads were obtained from each sample. First-strand cDNA was synthesized from all RNA with the Mint cDNA synthesis kit, primed by a TRBC-specific oligonucleotide. All cDNA was treated with uracil-DNA glycosylase and then went through a first 18-cycle PCR with the universal primers M1SS and BC2_uni_R. The study's own analysis went as follows. For normalization, 1 million high-quality reads, each with a distinct molecular identifier, were randomly selected from each sample. Reads sharing molecular identifiers were discarded rather than binned into consensus sequences. CDR3 identification, clonotype clustering and error correction used MiTCR with a Q25 quality threshold and the strictest error-elimination algorithm. A nonparametric unseen species model with Euler transformation was used to estimate a lower bound on total TCR beta diversity. Through fastp at Q25 and MiXCR, TCRdb rebuilt clones from the public reads, retaining in-frame beta chains. A single entry per CDR3 protein holds the most common genes and DNA from its merged rows. It is TCRdb's table, rather than the study itself, that gives the V and J calls and clone size. Counted in this sample were around 990,000 distinct CDR3 sequences; about two fifths of them appeared once. Over 10% of the sample rests with the top ten.

The sequence joins TRBV4-3 to TRBJ2-3, with no confidently assigned D gene. The clonotype was recovered from a man aged 18 to 30 in good health. The sample was blood. This receptor carries the CDR3 CASGRRYPSTDTQYF. The DNA is as follows: TGCGCCAGCGGCCGGCGGTATCCTAGCACAGATACGCAGTATTTT.